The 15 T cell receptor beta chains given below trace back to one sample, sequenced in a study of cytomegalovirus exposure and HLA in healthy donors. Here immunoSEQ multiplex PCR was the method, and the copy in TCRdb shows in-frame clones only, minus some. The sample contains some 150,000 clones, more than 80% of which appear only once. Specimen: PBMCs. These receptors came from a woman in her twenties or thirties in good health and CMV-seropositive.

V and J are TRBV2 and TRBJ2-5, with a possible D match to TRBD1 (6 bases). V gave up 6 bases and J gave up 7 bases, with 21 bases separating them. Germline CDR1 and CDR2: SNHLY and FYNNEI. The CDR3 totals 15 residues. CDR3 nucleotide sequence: TGTGCCAGCAGGAGGGGGATCAACCCCCAGGGGACCCAGTACTTC. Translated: CASRRGINPQGTQYF.

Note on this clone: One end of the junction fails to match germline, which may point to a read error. CDR3 region: CASSYLGGNPGELFF. The CDR3 nucleotides read TGTGCCAGCAGTTACCTGGGGGGGAACCCCGGGGAGCTGTTTTTT. The genes are TRBV6-5 and TRBJ2-2; 7 bases agree with TRBD2. Germline V gene sequence: CDR1 MNHEY, CDR2 SVGAGI. This CDR3 is built from 15 residues.

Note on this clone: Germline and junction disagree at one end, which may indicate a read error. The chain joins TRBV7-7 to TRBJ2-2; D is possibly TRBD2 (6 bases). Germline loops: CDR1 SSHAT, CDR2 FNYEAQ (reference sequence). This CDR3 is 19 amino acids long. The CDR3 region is CASSFWRLAGRHIPGELFF. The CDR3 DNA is TGTGCTAGCAGCTTTTGGAGGTTGGCGGGACGCCATATCCCCGGGGAGCTGTTTTTT.

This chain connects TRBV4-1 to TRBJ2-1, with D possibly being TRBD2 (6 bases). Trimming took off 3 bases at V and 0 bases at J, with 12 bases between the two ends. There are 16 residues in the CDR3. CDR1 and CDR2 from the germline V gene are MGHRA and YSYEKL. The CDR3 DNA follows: TGCGCCAGCAGCCACCGGGCTAGCGCCTCCTACAATGAGCAGTTCTTC. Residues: CASSHRASASYNEQFF.

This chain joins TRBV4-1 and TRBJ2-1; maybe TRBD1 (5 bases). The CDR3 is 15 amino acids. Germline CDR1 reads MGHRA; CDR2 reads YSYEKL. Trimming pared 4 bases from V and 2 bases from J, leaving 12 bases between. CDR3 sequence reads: CASSRFPGPYNEQFF. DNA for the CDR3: TGCGCCAGCAGCCGATTCCCAGGGCCCTACAATGAGCAGTTCTTC.

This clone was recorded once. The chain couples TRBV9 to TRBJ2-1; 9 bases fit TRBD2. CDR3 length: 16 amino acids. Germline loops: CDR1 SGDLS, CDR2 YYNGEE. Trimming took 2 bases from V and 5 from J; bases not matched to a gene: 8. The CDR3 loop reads CASSVASGIGNNEQFF. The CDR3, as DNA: TGTGCCAGCAGCGTCGCTAGCGGGATCGGGAACAATGAGCAGTTCTTC.

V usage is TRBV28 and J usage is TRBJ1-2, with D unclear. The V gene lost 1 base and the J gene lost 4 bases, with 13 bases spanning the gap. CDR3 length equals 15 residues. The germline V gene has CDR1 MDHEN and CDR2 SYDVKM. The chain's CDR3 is CASSLSEGRVYGYTF. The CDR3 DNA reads TGTGCCAGCAGTTTATCGGAGGGAAGGGTCTATGGCTACACCTTC.

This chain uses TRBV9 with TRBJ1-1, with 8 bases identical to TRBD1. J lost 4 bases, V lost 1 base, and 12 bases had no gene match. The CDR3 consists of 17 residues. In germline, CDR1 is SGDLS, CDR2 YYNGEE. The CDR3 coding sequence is TGTGCCAGCAGCGTATCTTTCAAGAGGGACAGGACCACTGAAGCTTTCTTT. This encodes CASSVSFKRDRTTEAFF.

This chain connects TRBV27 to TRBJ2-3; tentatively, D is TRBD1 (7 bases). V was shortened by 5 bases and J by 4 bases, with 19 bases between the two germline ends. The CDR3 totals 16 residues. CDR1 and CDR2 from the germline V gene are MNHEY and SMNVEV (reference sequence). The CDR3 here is CASSIYQGGASDTQYF. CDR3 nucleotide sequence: TGTGCCAGCAGTATATACCAGGGGGGCGCTTCAGATACGCAGTATTTT.

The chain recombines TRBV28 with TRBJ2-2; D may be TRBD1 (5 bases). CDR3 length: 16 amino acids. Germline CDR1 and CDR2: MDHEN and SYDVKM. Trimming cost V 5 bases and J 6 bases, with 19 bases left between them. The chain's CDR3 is CASSISRQGGAGELFF. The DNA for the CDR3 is TGTGCCAGCAGTATTTCCCGGCAGGGTGGGGCCGGGGAGCTGTTTTTT.

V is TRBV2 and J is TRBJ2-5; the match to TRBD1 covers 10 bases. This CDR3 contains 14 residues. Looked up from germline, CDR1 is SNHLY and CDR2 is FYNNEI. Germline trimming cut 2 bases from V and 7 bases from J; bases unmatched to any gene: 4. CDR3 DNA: TGTGCCAGCAGTGAATTCGGACAGGGGGGGACCCAGTACTTC. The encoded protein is CASSEFGQGGTQYF.

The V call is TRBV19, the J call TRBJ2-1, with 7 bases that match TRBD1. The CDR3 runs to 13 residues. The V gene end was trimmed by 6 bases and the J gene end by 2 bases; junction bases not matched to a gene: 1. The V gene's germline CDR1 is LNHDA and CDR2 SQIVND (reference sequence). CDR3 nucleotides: TGTGCCAGTAGGACAGGGACCTACAATGAGCAGTTCTTC. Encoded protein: CASRTGTYNEQFF.

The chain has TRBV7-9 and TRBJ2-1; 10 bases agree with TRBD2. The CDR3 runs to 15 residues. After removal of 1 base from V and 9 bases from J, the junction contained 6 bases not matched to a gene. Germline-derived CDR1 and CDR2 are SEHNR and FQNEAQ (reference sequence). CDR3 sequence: CASSLVGGTSAEQFF. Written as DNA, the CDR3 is TGTGCCAGCAGCTTAGTGGGCGGGACTAGCGCTGAGCAGTTCTTC.

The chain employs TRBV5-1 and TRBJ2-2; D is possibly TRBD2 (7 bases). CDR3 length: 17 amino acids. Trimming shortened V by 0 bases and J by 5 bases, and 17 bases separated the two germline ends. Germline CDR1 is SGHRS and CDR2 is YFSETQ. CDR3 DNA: TGCGCCAGCAGCTTGGTCGTCGGGGGGCCGCGGACCGGGGAGCTGTTTTTT. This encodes CASSLVVGGPRTGELFF.

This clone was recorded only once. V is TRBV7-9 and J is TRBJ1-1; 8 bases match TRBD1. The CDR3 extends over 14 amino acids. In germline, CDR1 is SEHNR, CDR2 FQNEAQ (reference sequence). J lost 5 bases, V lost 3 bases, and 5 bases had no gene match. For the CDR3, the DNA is TGTGCCAGCAGCTTCAGGGGGCTCGGAACTGAAGCTTTCTTT. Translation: CASSFRGLGTEAFF.